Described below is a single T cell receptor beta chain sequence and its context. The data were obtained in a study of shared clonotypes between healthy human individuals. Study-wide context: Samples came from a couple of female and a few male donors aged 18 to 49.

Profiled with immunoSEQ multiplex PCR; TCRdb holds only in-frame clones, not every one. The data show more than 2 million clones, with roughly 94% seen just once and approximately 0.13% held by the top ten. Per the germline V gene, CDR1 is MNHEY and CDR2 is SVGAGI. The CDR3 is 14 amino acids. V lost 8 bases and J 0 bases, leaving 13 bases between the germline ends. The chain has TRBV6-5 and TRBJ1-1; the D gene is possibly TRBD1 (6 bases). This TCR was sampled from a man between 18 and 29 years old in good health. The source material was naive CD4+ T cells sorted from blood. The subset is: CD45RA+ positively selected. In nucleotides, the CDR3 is TGTGCCAGCGCCCAGGACAGTTTGAACACTGAAGCTTTCTTT. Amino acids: CASAQDSLNTEAFF.